These 14 T cell receptor beta chains share one sample of origin, sequenced in a study of blood T cell repertoires in COVID-19 (dated by TCRdb to 2019 to 2021). Library method: the immunoSEQ multiplex PCR assay. TCRdb took over this immuneACCESS table, retaining in-frame rearrangements with V and J assigned. Such tables are incomplete; in checked studies, under half of the missing clones stem from an unresolved V gene, and the remainder is unexplained. The sample contains 250,000 to 300,000 clones, roughly nine tenths of them found a single time. The ten largest clones represent around 3.6% of the sample. The sequencing sample was made of peripheral blood. The receptors stem from a man in his late teens or twenties with active or convalescent COVID-19.

V usage is TRBV25-1 and J usage is TRBJ2-7; no firm D call. The V gene's germline CDR1 is MGHDK and CDR2 SYGVNS. V lost 7 bases and J 2 bases, leaving 15 bases between the germline ends. CDR3 length: 14 residues. CDR3 nucleotide sequence: TGTGCCAGCACACCTGACTCCCTCACCTACGAGCAGTACTTC. Protein sequence: CASTPDSLTYEQYF.

This chain connects TRBV24-1 to TRBJ2-1, with 15 bases fitting TRBD2. With V trimmed by 3 bases and J by 4 bases, 15 bases remained unmatched. Germline CDR1 is KGHDR and CDR2 is SFDVKD. The CDR3 runs 21 residues. The CDR3 reads CATSDLPERTSGRGNYNEQFF. CDR3 sequence (DNA): TGTGCCACCAGTGATCTCCCCGAGCGGACTAGCGGGAGGGGTAATTACAATGAGCAGTTCTTC.

This chain connects TRBV13 to TRBJ1-4; 7 nucleotides line up with TRBD1. The CDR3 spans 14 residues. With V trimmed by 5 bases and J by 8 bases, 8 bases remained unmatched. Germline CDR1 and CDR2: PRHDT and FYEKMQ (reference sequence). The CDR3 here is CASSLQGRGEKLFF. The CDR3 region has the DNA TGTGCCAGCAGCCTACAGGGGAGAGGGGAAAAACTGTTTTTT.

Of note for this clone: Other nucleotide sequences from this sample produce the same CDR3. The CDR3 coding sequence is TGTGCCAGCAGCTTGACAGGGGGAGAGACCCAGTACTTC. Its protein is CASSLTGGETQYF. The chain recombines TRBV7-3 with TRBJ2-5, with 9 bases fitting TRBD1. The V gene end was trimmed by 3 bases and the J gene end by 4 bases; junction bases not matched to a gene: 0. There are 13 residues in the CDR3. The germline V gene has CDR1 SGHTA and CDR2 FQGTGA.

The CDR3 region has the DNA TGTGCCAGCAGCACAACAGGACTAGCGGGGGGCCAACATTACAATGAGCAGTTCTTC. The encoded protein is CASSTTGLAGGQHYNEQFF. The chain combines TRBV7-6 with TRBJ2-1, with TRBD2 matching over 14 bases. Trimming took 5 bases from V and 4 from J; bases not matched to a gene: 13. CDR3 size: 19 residues. Per germline, CDR1 SGHVS and CDR2 FNYEAQ. Filled out from reference TRBV7-6 and TRBJ2-1, the complete variable domain reads GAGVSQSPRYKVTKRGQDVALRCDPISGHVSLYWYRQALGQGPEFLTYFNYEAQQDKSGLPNDRFSAERPEGSISTLTIQRTEQRDSAMYRCASSTTGLAGGQHYNEQFFGPGTRLTVL.

This chain uses TRBV3-1 (or the pseudogene TRBV3-2) with TRBJ1-4; D remains unclear. CDR1 is LGHDT, CDR2 YNNKEL, per germline (reference sequence). The V end lost 1 base, the J end lost 8 bases, and 14 bases lay between the germline ends. The CDR3 sequence is 15 residues long. The CDR3 spells CASSQGSSGSEKLFF. CDR3 sequence (DNA): TGTGCCAGCAGCCAAGGGAGTAGTGGAAGCGAAAAACTGTTTTTT.

Here the CDR3 reads CSASRGGATYEQYF. As DNA, the CDR3 is TGCAGTGCTAGTCGAGGGGGCGCGACCTACGAGCAGTACTTC. This chain connects TRBV20-1 to TRBJ2-7; 7 bases map to TRBD1. V trimming: 3 bases; J trimming: 2 bases; junction bases outside the gene matches: 7. This CDR3 is 14 amino acids long. CDR1 DFQATT and CDR2 SNEGSKA come from the germline V gene (reference sequence).

The chain combines TRBV2 with TRBJ2-7; possible D gene TRBD2, 6 bases. CDR3 size: 14 residues. Per germline, CDR1 SNHLY and CDR2 FYNNEI. Trimming took 8 bases from V and 3 from J, leaving 17 bases between them. This CDR3 reads CASAGSYLSYEQYF. In DNA, the CDR3 is TGTGCCAGCGCGGGATCCTACCTTAGCTACGAGCAGTACTTC.

The chain is built from TRBV24-1 and TRBJ2-1, with a weak D call TRBD1 (6 bases). The V end was cut by 2 bases, the J end by 8 bases, with 15 bases between. This CDR3 has 15 residues. Germline lookup yields CDR1 KGHDR and CDR2 SFDVKD. CDR3 nucleotides: TGTGCCACCAGTGATTACGGGACATCGGTCGATGAGCAGTTCTTC. Translated, it gives CATSDYGTSVDEQFF.

V gene TRBV24-1 combines with J gene TRBJ1-1; the match to TRBD1 covers 9 bases. The CDR3 spans 16 residues. Germline-derived CDR1 and CDR2 are KGHDR and SFDVKD. V lost 2 bases, J lost 6 bases, and 9 bases stayed unmatched. CDR3 coding DNA: TGTGCCACCAGTGATTCCGGGACAGGGAAGCTGGCTGAAGCTTTCTTT. Amino acids: CATSDSGTGKLAEAFF.

The chain links TRBV28 to TRBJ2-7; 8 nucleotides line up with TRBD1. Germline V CDR1 and CDR2: MDHEN, SYDVKM. V lost 7 bases to trimming and J lost 6 bases; unmatched junction nucleotides: 11. CDR3 length: 14 amino acids. CDR3 protein: CASIGQGSFAEQYF. CDR3 bases: TGTGCCAGCATCGGACAGGGTAGTTTTGCCGAGCAGTACTTC. Full variable domain (remainder filled in from reference TRBV28 and TRBJ2-7): DVKVTQSSRYLVKRTGEKVFLECVQDMDHENMFWYRQDPGLGLRLIYFSYDVKMKEKGDIPEGYSVSREKKERFSLILESASTNQTSMYLCASIGQGSFAEQYFGPGTRLTVT.

V usage is TRBV11-1 and J usage is TRBJ2-7; no clear D gene. CDR1 is SGHAT, CDR2 FQDESV, per germline (reference sequence). There are 16 residues in the CDR3. V was shortened by 1 base and J by 0 bases, with 13 bases between the two germline ends. In DNA form, the CDR3 reads TGTGCCAGCAGCTTAGGTTTTCGAGCGACCTCCTACGAGCAGTACTTC. Its translation: CASSLGFRATSYEQYF.

V usage is TRBV11-3 and J usage is TRBJ1-3; 7 bases are shared with TRBD1. Unmatched junction bases numbered 5, after V lost 2 bases and J lost 10 bases. Germline CDR1 reads SGHNT; CDR2 reads YENEEA. The CDR3 is made up of 13 amino acids. The CDR3 nucleotides are TGTGCCAGCAGCTTAAGGGGGCAGTGGACCATATATTTT. This codes for CASSLRGQWTIYF.

The chain uses TRBV7-9 and TRBJ2-5, with D maybe TRBD1 (5 bases). Trimming took off 5 bases at V and 5 bases at J, with 18 bases between the two ends. Looked up from germline, CDR1 is SEHNR and CDR2 is FQNEAQ (reference sequence). The CDR3 extends over 15 amino acids. This CDR3 reads CASSPRYGAGETQYF. Written as DNA, the CDR3 is TGTGCCAGCAGCCCCAGATATGGGGCAGGGGAGACCCAGTACTTC.